This T cell receptor (beta chain) was obtained from a study of CD8 T cells in Susac syndrome (dated by TCRdb to between 2019 and 2020). Broadly, across the study: Of the Susac syndrome patients who were sequenced, eight or nine were in clinical remission while about six had clinically active disease. Susac syndrome patients were therapy-naive, on corticosteroids (some also receiving IVIg), or on IVIg alone at blood withdrawal. The study used repertoire sequencing to test whether antigen drove CD8+ T cell activation and differentiation in Susac syndrome.

High-throughput TCR beta sequencing profiled peripheral blood CD8+ and CD4+ T cells from healthy donors, Susac syndrome patients and multiple sclerosis patients. Recently defined diagnostic criteria for definite or probable disease were met by the Susac syndrome patients. Bulk CD8+ and CD4+ T cells were purified by magnetic negative isolation, while CD8+ TEMRA cells were enriched using FACS. Blood was collected in EDTA tubes and processed within 24 hours, with PBMCs isolated through density gradient centrifugation. PBMCs intended for TCR sequencing were cryopreserved in liquid nitrogen and were subsequently thawed in a 37 degrees C water bath. The sorted or isolated CD4+, CD8+ and CD8+ TEMRA cells reached a purity of at least 90%. In regard to this clonotype: Its antigen has not been determined. No quality values exist for individual bases; no much larger clone is one base distant.

General study outcomes and caveats: The TCR sequencing and HLA analysis was acknowledged to have included a relatively small number of individuals. In the CD4+ T cell repertoire of Susac syndrome patients, clonal expansion was not detected.

CDR1 DFQATT and CDR2 SNEGSKA are derived from the germline V gene (reference sequence). Ends trimmed: V by 4 bases, J by 8 bases; bases unmatched to a gene: 10. The CDR3 runs 14 residues from the cysteine to the phenylalanine. Only the CDR3 DNA is retained, 42 bases long and in frame from the first base. RNA was extracted using the RNeasy kit, and about 0.45 to 1 microgram was reverse transcribed with random hexamers. TCR beta CDR3 regions were amplified with the immunoSEQ multiplex PCR assay covering 54 Vbeta and 13 Jbeta segments. To correct PCR amplification bias, a synthetic template baseline was used for both primer optimization and computational correction. The published analysis was carried out like this. Reads were annotated to V, D and J genes per IMGT and analyzed with immunoSEQ Analyzer, keeping only productive sequences. To calculate clonality, Shannon entropy was normalized by log2 of the number of productive unique sequences and then subtracted from one. For each patient and control, public and private clones were evaluated among the 100 most prevalent clones. Susac-specific clones were defined as absent from healthy and MS cohorts, about 1,000 published viral clones and other ImmuneACCESS disease sequences. Starting from the raw public reads, TCRdb applied fastp trimming at Q25, assembled clones with MiXCR and retained in-frame beta chains. Here each entry gathers all rows of one CDR3 protein and keeps the most common genes and DNA. What appears here as the V and J calls and clone size reflects TCRdb's work, not the paper's. This sample gives about 210,000 distinct CDR3 sequences in total; 94% of them show up just once. The top ten clones comprise 0.15% to 0.2% of the sample.

The clonotype comes from a human donor with Susac syndrome. The rearranged chain carries TRBV20-1 and TRBJ1-4, with 7 junctional bases fitting TRBD1. Material for sequencing was CD4+ T cells from PBMCs. The DNA sequence reads TGCAGTGCTACGGGAGGACAGGCTCCCGAAAAACTGTTTTTT. This translates into CSATGGQAPEKLFF.